This T cell receptor beta chain was captured by sequencing in a study of T cells after yellow fever vaccination. TCRdb re-called the 5' RACE reads through MiXCR, storing one row per CDR3 protein. The top ten hold roughly 3% of the sample, which has about 260,000 distinct CDR3 sequences, about 5.2% seen once. This clonotype originated in a man aged 18 to 29 who received the YFV17D yellow fever vaccine. This material consisted of CD4+ T cells sorted from PBMCs, taken on the day of the yellow fever booster vaccination.

As DNA, the CDR3 is TGCGCCAGCAGCCAGCTCATACCGGGATCCTCCTACAATGAGCAGTTCTTC. It encodes CASSQLIPGSSYNEQFF. The V gene is TRBV4-1, the J gene TRBJ2-1, with TRBD2 as a possible D gene (5 bases). Trimming shortened V by 3 bases and J by 0 bases, and 15 bases separated the two germline ends. This CDR3 is 17 amino acids long. Germline CDR1 MGHRA, CDR2 YSYEKL.